A selection of T cell receptor beta chains follows, all from one sample in a study of blood T cell repertoires in COVID-19. The table came from immunoSEQ multiplex PCR; TCRdb's copy has only in-frame clones and leaves some out. The repertoire consists of 180,000 or so clones, with 70% to 90% occurring once and the leading ten covering 9.5% to 12%. What was sequenced was peripheral blood. The receptor set was obtained from a human donor with active or convalescent COVID-19. The donor label of this sample is uncertain. The CDR3 runs from the conserved cysteine through the conserved F or W. D genes are given only for firm matches. Size values are once, few and many counts, or a class for expanded clones, and some rows have none.

clone size	D gene	J gene	V gene	CDR3 protein	CDR3 DNA
once	TRBD2	TRBJ2-1	TRBV5-1	CASSLSTGGSYNEQFF	TGCGCCAGCAGCTTGAGCACGGGGGGTTCCTACAATGAGCAGTTCTTC
.	.	TRBJ2-1	TRBV18	CASSPSTEGEQFF	TGTGCCAGCTCACCATCCACGGAGGGGGAGCAGTTCTTC
.	.	TRBJ2-3	TRBV30	CAQGGSTDTQYF	TGTGCCCAAGGAGGGTCCACAGATACGCAGTATTTT
few	TRBD1	TRBJ1-4	TRBV6-4	CASSLTGGLNEKLFF	TGTGCCAGCAGTCTTACAGGGGGCCTAAATGAAAAACTGTTTTTT
once	.	TRBJ2-4	TRBV27	CASSLSGNSLLAKNIQYF	TGTGCCAGCAGTTTATCAGGAAACAGTCTTCTAGCCAAAAACATTCAGTACTTC
.	.	TRBJ1-4	TRBV19	CASQKNEKLFF	TGTGCCAGTCAGAAGAATGAAAAACTGTTTTTT
.	.	TRBJ1-2	TRBV7-2	CASSPSGGNYGYTF	TGTGCCAGCAGCCCCAGTGGGGGGAACTATGGCTACACCTTC
.	.	TRBJ1-2	TRBV2	CASSADTF	TGTGCCAGCAGTGCGGACACCTTC
.	.	TRBJ2-3	TRBV10-3	CATRGPGADTQYF	TGTGCCACGCGGGGGCCAGGGGCAGATACGCAGTATTTT
.	TRBD1	TRBJ2-1	TRBV6-2/TRBV6-3	CASSQGTGGFF	TGTGCCAGCAGCCAAGGGACAGGGGGCTTCTTC
many	.	TRBJ1-2	TRBV28	CASSSSGTRRLNGYTF	TGTGCCAGCAGTTCCTCCGGGACAAGGAGGCTAAATGGCTACACCTTC
.	.	TRBJ1-1	TRBV30	CAWTFGSNTEAFF	TGTGCCTGGACCTTCGGGTCCAACACTGAAGCTTTCTTT
.	TRBD1	TRBJ2-1	TRBV27	CASGGQGAFYEQFF	TGTGCCAGCGGAGGACAGGGGGCGTTCTATGAGCAGTTCTTC
.	.	TRBJ1-4	TRBV18	CASSLDLGIQGKLFF	TGTGCCAGCTCACTGGATCTGGGCATTCAAGGAAAACTGTTTTTT
.	.	TRBJ1-5	TRBV15	CATSRGQGSNQPQHF	TGTGCCACCAGCAGAGGCCAGGGGAGCAATCAGCCCCAGCATTTT
.	TRBD1	TRBJ2-2	TRBV5-6	CASSPSPGQGATGELFF	TGTGCCAGCAGCCCAAGTCCGGGACAGGGGGCGACCGGGGAGCTGTTTTTT
.	.	TRBJ1-1	TRBV9	CASSLGNTEAFF	TGTGCCAGCAGTCTCGGGAACACTGAAGCTTTCTTT
once	.	TRBJ1-2	TRBV5-4	CASSLDNFNYGYTF	TGTGCCAGCAGCTTGGATAATTTTAACTATGGCTACACCTTC